Below are 18 T cell receptor beta chains sequenced from a single sample in a study of shared clonotypes between healthy human individuals. TCRdb keeps only in-frame clones here, not all; method: immunoSEQ multiplex PCR. The sample records over 1.5 million clones, around 98% being singletons. Specimen: naive CD4+ T cells sorted from blood. Subset defined: CD45RA+ positively selected. These receptors were taken from a man younger than 40 in good health.

This rearrangement joins TRBV10-3 to TRBJ2-7; the match to TRBD2 covers 8 bases. V lost 7 bases to trimming and J lost 3 bases; unmatched junction nucleotides: 8. The CDR3 sequence is 14 residues long. CDR1 is ENHRY, CDR2 SYGVKD, per germline. CDR3 in amino acids: CAINSGGINYEQYF. The CDR3 DNA sequence: TGTGCCATCAATTCGGGGGGGATAAACTACGAGCAGTACTTC.

The rearrangement joins TRBV5-4 to TRBJ2-1, with 11 bases identical to TRBD2. J gave up 2 bases and V 3 bases, and 1 base lay outside the gene matches. Germline assignment: CDR1 SGHNT and CDR2 YYREEE (reference sequence). The CDR3 sequence is 15 residues long. CDR3 DNA sequence: TGTGCCAGCAGCTATAGCGGGAGGGCCTACAATGAGCAGTTCTTC. It codes for CASSYSGRAYNEQFF.

The CDR3 DNA reads TGCGCCAGCAGCCCATGGGGGGCAGGGTCAGGTGAAGCTTTCTTT. As protein: CASSPWGAGSGEAFF. The chain has TRBV5-1 and TRBJ1-1; D may be TRBD1 (6 bases). Germline V CDR1 and CDR2: SGHRS, YFSETQ. Trimming pared 4 bases from V and 7 bases from J, leaving 20 bases between. The CDR3 extends over 15 amino acids.

This clone was counted a single time. The genes are TRBV10-3 and TRBJ1-3; 8 bases agree with TRBD1. The germline V gene has CDR1 ENHRY and CDR2 SYGVKD. CDR3 size: 16 residues. Trimming took 10 bases from V and 0 from J; bases not matched to a gene: 11. In DNA form, the CDR3 reads TGTGCCACAGGGGGCCGTCAGGGAAGCTCTGGAAACACCATATATTTT. Translating gives CATGGRQGSSGNTIYF.

This rearrangement joins TRBV7-3 to TRBJ2-2; D not resolved. With 5 bases removed from V and 5 bases from J, the gap between germline ends came to 9 bases. CDR3 length equals 13 residues. CDR1 is SGHTA, CDR2 FQGTGA, per germline. CDR3 DNA sequence: TGTGCCAGCAGCCCAGATCCGACCGGGGAGCTGTTTTTT. Residues: CASSPDPTGELFF.

The chain uses TRBV10-3 and TRBJ2-5; 14 bases are shared with TRBD2. After removal of 8 bases from V and 7 bases from J, the junction contained 6 bases not matched to a gene. Germline assignment: CDR1 ENHRY and CDR2 SYGVKD. The CDR3 is made up of 14 amino acids. The CDR3 is CAISGTSGRGTQYF. CDR3 DNA: TGTGCCATCTCCGGGACTAGCGGGAGAGGGACCCAGTACTTC.

CDR3 coding DNA: TGTGCCAGAAGCTCTTCGACAGGACACGATTATGGCTACACCTTC. It translates to CARSSSTGHDYGYTF. This chain joins TRBV5-3 and TRBJ1-2, with TRBD1 as a possible D gene (6 bases). TRBV5-3 is sorted into the ORF group, with uncertain function. V lost 3 bases and J 5 bases, leaving 17 bases between the germline ends. This CDR3 is 15 amino acids long.

The chain employs TRBV2 and TRBJ1-5; the D is unclear. CDR1 is SNHLY, CDR2 FYNNEI, per germline. With 4 bases removed from V and 7 bases from J, the gap between germline ends came to 14 bases. The CDR3 is 14 residues long. The CDR3 bases are TGTGCCAGCAGTGCACTAGGGTTCCGGCAGCCCCAGCATTTT. Translation: CASSALGFRQPQHF.

The rearrangement joins TRBV28 to TRBJ2-7; a weak D match, TRBD2 (5 bases). The CDR3 consists of 12 residues. Germline CDR1 and CDR2: MDHEN and SYDVKM. Trimming left V 6 bases short and J 9 bases short, with 15 bases between. CDR3 protein: CASSQPGLGQYF. In DNA form, the CDR3 reads TGTGCCAGCAGCCAACCGGGATTAGGGCAGTACTTC.

The chain is built from TRBV9 and TRBJ2-5; no clear D gene. The V gene lost 0 bases and the J gene lost 4 bases, with 10 bases spanning the gap. CDR3 size: 14 residues. From germline, CDR1 is SGDLS and CDR2 YYNGEE. The CDR3 DNA is TGTGCCAGCAGCGTAGGTAGTTGGGGAGAGACCCAGTACTTC. The encoded protein is CASSVGSWGETQYF.

The chain combines TRBV15 with TRBJ1-2, with unresolved D. Germline loops: CDR1 LNHNV, CDR2 YYDKDF (reference sequence). The CDR3 consists of 14 residues. Trimming left V 0 bases short and J 4 bases short, with 9 bases between. CDR3 sequence reads: CATSRERHGYGYTF. DNA of the CDR3: TGTGCCACCAGCAGAGAGAGACATGGCTATGGCTACACCTTC.

The rearrangement joins TRBV15 to TRBJ2-1, with D perhaps matching TRBD1 or TRBD2 (5 bases each). The CDR3 loop spans 16 amino acids. V lost 1 base to trimming and J lost 6 bases, with 16 bases between them. Germline CDR1 LNHNV, CDR2 YYDKDF (reference sequence). CDR3 in DNA: TGTGCCACCAGCAGAGGGCCCCAGGGCCGGGGCAATGAGCAGTTCTTC. Protein sequence: CATSRGPQGRGNEQFF.

The chain has TRBV6-1 and TRBJ1-2; D gene unclear. The CDR3 has 14 residues. CDR1 is MNHNS, CDR2 SASEGT, per germline. The V end was cut by 1 base, the J end by 4 bases, with 10 bases between. CDR3 region: CASSEGAVPYGYTF. In DNA, the CDR3 is TGTGCCAGCAGTGAAGGTGCAGTCCCCTATGGCTACACCTTC.

V gene TRBV29-1 combines with J gene TRBJ2-2; 8 nucleotides agree with TRBD1. J lost 4 bases, V lost 4 bases, and 8 bases had no gene match. The CDR3 length is 15 residues. Germline V gene sequence: CDR1 SQVTM, CDR2 ANQGSEA. The CDR3 loop is CSVGATGAVTGELFF. In nucleotides, the CDR3 is TGCAGCGTTGGAGCGACAGGGGCGGTCACCGGGGAGCTGTTTTTT.

The rearrangement uses TRBV7-9 and TRBJ2-1, with 9 bases lining up with TRBD2. CDR3 size: 16 residues. V trimming: 3 bases; J trimming: 7 bases; junction bases outside the gene matches: 10. Germline lookup yields CDR1 SEHNR and CDR2 FQNEAQ (reference sequence). CDR3: CASSFRAGGLPNEQFF. The CDR3 DNA follows: TGTGCCAGCAGCTTTCGAGCGGGAGGCCTACCGAATGAGCAGTTCTTC.

This clone was observed once. The chain combines TRBV18 with TRBJ1-1, with D perhaps matching TRBD1 (6 bases). The CDR3 sequence is 15 residues long. CDR1 and CDR2 from the germline V gene are KGHSH and LQKENI. V gave up 3 bases and J gave up 3 bases, with 14 bases separating them. This chain's CDR3 is CASSPPQSGDTEAFF. The CDR3 nucleotides read TGTGCCAGCTCACCCCCTCAATCAGGGGACACTGAAGCTTTCTTT. The whole variable domain, remainder taken from reference TRBV18 and TRBJ1-1, is NAGVMQNPRHLVRRRGQEARLRCSPMKGHSHVYWYRQLPEEGLKFMVYLQKENIIDESGMPKERFSAEFPKEGPSILRIQQVVRGDSAAYFCASSPPQSGDTEAFFGQGTRLTVV.

The V gene is TRBV5-1, the J gene TRBJ2-3; D is uncertain. The CDR3 has 13 amino acids. Trimming took off 7 bases at V and 0 bases at J, with 9 bases between the two ends. The V gene's germline CDR1 is SGHRS and CDR2 YFSETQ. CDR3 nucleotides: TGCGCCAGCCGGTCATCTAGCACAGATACGCAGTATTTT. As protein: CASRSSSTDTQYF. Drawing the rest from reference TRBV5-1 and TRBJ2-3, the complete variable domain is KAGVTQTPRYLIKTRGQQVTLSCSPISGHRSVSWYQQTPGQGLQFLFEYFSETQRNKGNFPGRFSGRQFSNSRSEMNVSTLELGDSALYLCASRSSSTDTQYFGPGTRLTVL.

The chain combines TRBV27 with TRBJ2-3; 7 bases align to TRBD2. Trimming at V came to 6 bases and at J to 10 bases, leaving 13 bases not matched to a gene. The CDR3 is 14 residues long. The germline CDR1 and CDR2 sequences are MNHEY and SMNVEV (reference sequence). The CDR3 spells CASRTLAPHDSQYF. The CDR3 DNA sequence: TGTGCCAGCAGGACACTAGCGCCCCACGATTCGCAGTATTTT.